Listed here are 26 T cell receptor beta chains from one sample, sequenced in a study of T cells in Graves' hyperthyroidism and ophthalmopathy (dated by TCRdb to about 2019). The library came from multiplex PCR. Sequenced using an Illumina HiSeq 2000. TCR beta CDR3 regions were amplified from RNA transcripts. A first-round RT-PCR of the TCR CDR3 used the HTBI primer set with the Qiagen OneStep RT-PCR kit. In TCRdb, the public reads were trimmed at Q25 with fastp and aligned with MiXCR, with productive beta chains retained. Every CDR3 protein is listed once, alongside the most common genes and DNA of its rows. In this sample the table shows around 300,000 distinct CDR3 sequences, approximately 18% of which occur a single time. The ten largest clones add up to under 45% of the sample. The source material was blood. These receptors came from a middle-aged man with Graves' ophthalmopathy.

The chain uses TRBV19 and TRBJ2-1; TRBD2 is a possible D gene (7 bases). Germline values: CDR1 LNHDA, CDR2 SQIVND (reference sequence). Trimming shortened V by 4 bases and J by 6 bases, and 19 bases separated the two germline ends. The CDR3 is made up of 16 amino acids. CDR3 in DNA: TGTGCCAGTAGTACTGGGGGGCGGCGGGAGTCCAATGAGCAGTTCTTC. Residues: CASSTGGRRESNEQFF.

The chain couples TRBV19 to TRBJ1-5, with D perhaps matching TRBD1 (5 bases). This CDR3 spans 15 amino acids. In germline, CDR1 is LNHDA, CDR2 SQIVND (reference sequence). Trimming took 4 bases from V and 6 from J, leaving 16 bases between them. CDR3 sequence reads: CASSTGPSGGQPQHF. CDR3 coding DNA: TGTGCCAGTAGTACGGGACCCTCAGGAGGTCAGCCCCAGCATTTT.

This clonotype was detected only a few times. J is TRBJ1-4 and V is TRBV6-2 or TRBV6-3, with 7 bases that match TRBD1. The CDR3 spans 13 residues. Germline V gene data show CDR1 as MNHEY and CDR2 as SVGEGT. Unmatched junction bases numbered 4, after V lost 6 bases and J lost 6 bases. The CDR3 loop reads CASRRGQDEKLFF. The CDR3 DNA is TGTGCCAGCAGACGCGGACAGGATGAAAAACTGTTTTTT.

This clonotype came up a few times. CDR3 DNA: TGTGCCAGCAGCGCCCGACTAGCGGGGCAAGAGACCCAGTACTTC. Protein sequence: CASSARLAGQETQYF. The rearrangement uses TRBV5-8 and TRBJ2-5, with TRBD2 identical over 11 bases. The germline V gene encodes CDR1 SGHTS and CDR2 YDEGEE. The V gene end was trimmed by 4 bases and the J gene end by 2 bases; junction bases not matched to a gene: 4. The CDR3 contains 15 residues.

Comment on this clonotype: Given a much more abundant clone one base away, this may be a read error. The CDR3 nucleotides are TGTACCAGCAGCCACGGACTGGATTATAATTCACCCCTCCACTTT. Its translation is CTSSHGLDYNSPLHF. The chain joins TRBV11-2 to TRBJ1-6; D unclear. This CDR3 is 15 amino acids long. Per germline, CDR1 SGHAT and CDR2 FQNNGV. Complete variable domain (other parts from reference TRBV11-2 and TRBJ1-6): EAGVAQSPRYKIIEKRQSVAFWCNPISGHATLYWYQQILGQGPKLLIQFQNNGVVDDSQLPKDRFSAERLKGVDSTLKIQPAKLEDSAVYLCTSSHGLDYNSPLHFGNGTRLTVT.

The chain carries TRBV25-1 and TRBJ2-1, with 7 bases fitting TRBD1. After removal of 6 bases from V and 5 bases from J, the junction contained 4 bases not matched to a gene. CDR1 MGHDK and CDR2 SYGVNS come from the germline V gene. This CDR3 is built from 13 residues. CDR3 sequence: CASSWDSDNEQFF. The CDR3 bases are TGTGCCAGCAGCTGGGACAGCGACAATGAGCAGTTCTTC.

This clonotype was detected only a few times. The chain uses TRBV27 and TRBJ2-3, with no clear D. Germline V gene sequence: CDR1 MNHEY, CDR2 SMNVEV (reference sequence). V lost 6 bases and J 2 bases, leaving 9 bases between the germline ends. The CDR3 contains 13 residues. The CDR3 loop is CASSLQYTDTQYF. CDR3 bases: TGTGCCAGCAGCCTACAGTACACAGATACGCAGTATTTT.

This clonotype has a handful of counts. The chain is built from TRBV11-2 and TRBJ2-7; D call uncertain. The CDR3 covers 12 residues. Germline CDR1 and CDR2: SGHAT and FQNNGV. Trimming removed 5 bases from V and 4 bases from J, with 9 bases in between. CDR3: CASSPSFYEQYF. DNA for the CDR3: TGTGCCAGCAGCCCCTCCTTTTACGAGCAGTACTTC.

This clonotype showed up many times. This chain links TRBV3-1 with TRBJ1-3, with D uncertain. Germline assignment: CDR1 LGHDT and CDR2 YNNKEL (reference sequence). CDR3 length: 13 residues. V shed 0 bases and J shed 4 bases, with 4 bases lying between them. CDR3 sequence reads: CASSQDGGNTIYF. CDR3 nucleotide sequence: TGTGCCAGCAGCCAAGACGGGGGAAACACCATATATTTT.

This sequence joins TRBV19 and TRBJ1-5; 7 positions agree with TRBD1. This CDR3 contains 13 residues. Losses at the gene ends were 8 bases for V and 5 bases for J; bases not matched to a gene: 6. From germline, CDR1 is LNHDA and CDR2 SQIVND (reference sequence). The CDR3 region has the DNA TGTGCCAGTTTAACAGGGGCCCATCAGCCCCAGCATTTT. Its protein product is CASLTGAHQPQHF. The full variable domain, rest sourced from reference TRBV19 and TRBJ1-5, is DGGITQSPKYLFRKEGQNVTLSCEQNLNHDAMYWYRQDPGQGLRLIYYSQIVNDFQKGDIAEGYSVSREKKESFPLTVTSAQKNPTAFYLCASLTGAHQPQHFGDGTRLSIL.

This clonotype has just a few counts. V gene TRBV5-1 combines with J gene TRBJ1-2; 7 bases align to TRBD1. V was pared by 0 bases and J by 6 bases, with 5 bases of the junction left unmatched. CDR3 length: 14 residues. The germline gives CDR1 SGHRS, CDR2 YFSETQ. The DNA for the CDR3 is TGCGCCAGCAGCTTGGTCCAGGGGGGCCATGGCTACACCTTC. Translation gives CASSLVQGGHGYTF.

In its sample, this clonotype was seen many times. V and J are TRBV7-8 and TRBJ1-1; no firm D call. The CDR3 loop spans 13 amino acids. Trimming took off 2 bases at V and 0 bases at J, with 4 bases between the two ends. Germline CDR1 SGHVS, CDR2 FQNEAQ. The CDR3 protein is CASSLTMNTEAFF. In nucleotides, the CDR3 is TGTGCCAGCAGCTTAACTATGAACACTGAAGCTTTCTTT.

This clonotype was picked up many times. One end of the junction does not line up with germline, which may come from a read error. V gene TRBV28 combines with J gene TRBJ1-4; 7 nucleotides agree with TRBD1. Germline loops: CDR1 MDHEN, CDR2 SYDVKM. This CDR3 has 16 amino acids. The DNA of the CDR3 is TGTGCCAGCAGTTCCCAGTCGACAGGGACTAGTGAAAAACTGTTTTTT. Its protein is CASSSQSTGTSEKLFF.

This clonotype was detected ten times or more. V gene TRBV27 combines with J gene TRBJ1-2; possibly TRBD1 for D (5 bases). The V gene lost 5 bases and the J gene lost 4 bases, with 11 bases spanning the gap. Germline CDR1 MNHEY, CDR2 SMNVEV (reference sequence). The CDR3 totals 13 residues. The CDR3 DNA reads TGTGCCAGCAGTCCTCGGGACCTCTATGGCTACACCTTC. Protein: CASSPRDLYGYTF.

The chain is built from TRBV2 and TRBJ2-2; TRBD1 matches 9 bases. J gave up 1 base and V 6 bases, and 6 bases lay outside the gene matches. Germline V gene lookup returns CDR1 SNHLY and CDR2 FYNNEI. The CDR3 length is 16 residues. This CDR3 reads CASSIQGAWNTGELFF. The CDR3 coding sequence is TGTGCCAGCAGCATACAGGGGGCATGGAACACCGGGGAGCTGTTTTTT.

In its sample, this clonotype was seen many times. CDR3 region: CSARAEQEPPYGYTF. DNA for the CDR3: TGCAGTGCTAGGGCAGAACAGGAGCCCCCCTATGGCTACACCTTC. The V and J genes are TRBV20-1 and TRBJ1-2, with D possibly TRBD1 on 5 matching bases. In germline, CDR1 is DFQATT, CDR2 SNEGSKA (reference sequence). This CDR3 is 15 amino acids long. V lost 3 bases and J lost 4, with 18 bases in between.

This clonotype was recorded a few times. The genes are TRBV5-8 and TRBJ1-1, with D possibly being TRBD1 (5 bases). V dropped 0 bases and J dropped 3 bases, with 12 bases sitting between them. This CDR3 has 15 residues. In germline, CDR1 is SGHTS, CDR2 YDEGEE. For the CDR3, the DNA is TGTGCCAGCAGCTTGGTGGGGACTTTCGACACTGAAGCTTTCTTT. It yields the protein CASSLVGTFDTEAFF.

The CDR3, as DNA: TGTGCCAGCAGTCACCAACAGACAGGGATTGGTGAGCAGTTCTTC. Protein: CASSHQQTGIGEQFF. The rearrangement joins TRBV6-1 to TRBJ2-1; 7 bases align to TRBD1. The CDR3 has 15 amino acids. Germline CDR1 and CDR2: MNHNS and SASEGT. V was clipped by 5 bases and J by 9 bases; unmatched bases: 13.

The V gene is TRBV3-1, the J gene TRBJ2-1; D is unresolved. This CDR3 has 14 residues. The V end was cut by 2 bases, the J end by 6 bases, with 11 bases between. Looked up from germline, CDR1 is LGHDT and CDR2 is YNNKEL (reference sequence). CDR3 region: CASSQSERTNEQFF. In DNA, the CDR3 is TGTGCCAGCAGCCAATCTGAGCGTACCAATGAGCAGTTCTTC.

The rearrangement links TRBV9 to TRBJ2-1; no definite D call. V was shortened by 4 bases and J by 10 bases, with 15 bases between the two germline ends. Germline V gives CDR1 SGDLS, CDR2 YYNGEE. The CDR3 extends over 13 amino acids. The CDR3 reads CASSPGTPEEQFF. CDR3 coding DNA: TGTGCCAGCAGCCCTGGCACACCGGAAGAGCAGTTCTTC.

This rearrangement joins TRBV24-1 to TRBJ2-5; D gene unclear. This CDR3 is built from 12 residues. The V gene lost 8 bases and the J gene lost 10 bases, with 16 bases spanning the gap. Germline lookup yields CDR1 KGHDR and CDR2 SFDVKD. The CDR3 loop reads CATMLWVYGQYF. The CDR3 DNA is TGTGCCACCATGCTATGGGTGTATGGCCAGTACTTC.

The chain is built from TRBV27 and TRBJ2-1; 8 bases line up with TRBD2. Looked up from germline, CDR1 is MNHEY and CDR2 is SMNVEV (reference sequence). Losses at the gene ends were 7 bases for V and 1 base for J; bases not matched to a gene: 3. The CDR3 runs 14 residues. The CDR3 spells CASKLAGSYNEQFF. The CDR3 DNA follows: TGTGCCAGCAAATTAGCGGGGTCCTACAATGAGCAGTTCTTC.

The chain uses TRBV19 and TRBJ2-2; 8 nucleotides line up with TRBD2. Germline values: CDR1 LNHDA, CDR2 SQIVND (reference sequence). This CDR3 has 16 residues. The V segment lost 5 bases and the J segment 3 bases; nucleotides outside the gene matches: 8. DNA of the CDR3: TGTGCCAGTAGTCAAACCGGACTAGCCTACACCGGGGAGCTGTTTTTT. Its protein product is CASSQTGLAYTGELFF.

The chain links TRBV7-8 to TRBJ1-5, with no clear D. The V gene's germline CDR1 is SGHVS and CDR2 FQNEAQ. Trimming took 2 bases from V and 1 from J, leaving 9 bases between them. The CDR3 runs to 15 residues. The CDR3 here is CASSLTGWSNQPQHF. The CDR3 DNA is TGTGCCAGCAGCTTAACGGGATGGAGCAATCAGCCCCAGCATTTT.

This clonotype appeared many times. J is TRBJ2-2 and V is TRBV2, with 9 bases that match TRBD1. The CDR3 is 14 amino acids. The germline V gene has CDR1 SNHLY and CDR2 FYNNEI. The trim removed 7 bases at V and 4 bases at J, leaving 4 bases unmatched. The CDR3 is CASMDRGSTGELFF. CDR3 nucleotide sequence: TGTGCCAGCATGGACAGGGGATCCACCGGGGAGCTGTTTTTT.

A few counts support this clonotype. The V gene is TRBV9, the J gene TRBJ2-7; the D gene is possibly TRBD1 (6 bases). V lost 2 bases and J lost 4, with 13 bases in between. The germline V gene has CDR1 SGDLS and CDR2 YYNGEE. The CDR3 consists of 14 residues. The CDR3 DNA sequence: TGTGCCAGCAGCGTGTCGACAGGACAATACGAGCAGTACTTC. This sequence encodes CASSVSTGQYEQYF.